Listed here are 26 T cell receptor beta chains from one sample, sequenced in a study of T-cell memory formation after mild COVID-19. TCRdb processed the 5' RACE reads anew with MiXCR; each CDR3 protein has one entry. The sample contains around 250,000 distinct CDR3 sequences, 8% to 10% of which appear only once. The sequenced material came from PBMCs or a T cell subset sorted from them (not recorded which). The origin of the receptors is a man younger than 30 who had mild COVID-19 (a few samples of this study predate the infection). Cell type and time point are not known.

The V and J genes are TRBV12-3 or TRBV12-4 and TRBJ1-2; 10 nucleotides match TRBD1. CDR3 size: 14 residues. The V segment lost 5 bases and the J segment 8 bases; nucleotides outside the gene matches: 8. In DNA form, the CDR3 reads TGTGCCAGCAGTCTCCGACGGACAGGGGGAGGCTACACCTTC. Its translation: CASSLRRTGGGYTF.

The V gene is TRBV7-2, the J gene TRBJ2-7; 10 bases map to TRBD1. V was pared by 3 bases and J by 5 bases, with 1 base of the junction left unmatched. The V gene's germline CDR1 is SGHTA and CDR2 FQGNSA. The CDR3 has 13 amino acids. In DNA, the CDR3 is TGTGCCAGCAGCTTGGGGACAGGGGACGAGCAGTACTTC. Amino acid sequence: CASSLGTGDEQYF.

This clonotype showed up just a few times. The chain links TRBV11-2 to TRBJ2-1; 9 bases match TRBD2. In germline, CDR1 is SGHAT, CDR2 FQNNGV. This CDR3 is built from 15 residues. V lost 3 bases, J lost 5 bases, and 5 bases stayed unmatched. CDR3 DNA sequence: TGTGCCAGCAGCTTGGGCGGGGGGGCCCACAATGAGCAGTTCTTC. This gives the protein CASSLGGGAHNEQFF. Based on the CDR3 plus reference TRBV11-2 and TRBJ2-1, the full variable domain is EAGVAQSPRYKIIEKRQSVAFWCNPISGHATLYWYQQILGQGPKLLIQFQNNGVVDDSQLPKDRFSAERLKGVDSTLKIQPAKLEDSAVYLCASSLGGGAHNEQFFGPGTRLTVL.

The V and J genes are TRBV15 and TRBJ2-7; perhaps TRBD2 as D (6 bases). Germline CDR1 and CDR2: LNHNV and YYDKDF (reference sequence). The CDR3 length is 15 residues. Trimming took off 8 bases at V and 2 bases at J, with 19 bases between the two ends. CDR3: CATSTGAVLPYEQYF. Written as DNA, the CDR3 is TGTGCCACCTCCACGGGAGCGGTCCTCCCCTACGAGCAGTACTTC.

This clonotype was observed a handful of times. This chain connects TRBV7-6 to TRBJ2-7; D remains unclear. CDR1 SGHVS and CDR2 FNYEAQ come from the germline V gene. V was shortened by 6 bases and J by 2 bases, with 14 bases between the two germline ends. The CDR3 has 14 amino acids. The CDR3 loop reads CASSRNPKTYEQYF. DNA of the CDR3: TGTGCCAGCAGTCGGAACCCAAAGACCTACGAGCAGTACTTC. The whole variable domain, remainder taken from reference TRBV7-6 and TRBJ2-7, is GAGVSQSPRYKVTKRGQDVALRCDPISGHVSLYWYRQALGQGPEFLTYFNYEAQQDKSGLPNDRFSAERPEGSISTLTIQRTEQRDSAMYRCASSRNPKTYEQYFGPGTRLTVT.

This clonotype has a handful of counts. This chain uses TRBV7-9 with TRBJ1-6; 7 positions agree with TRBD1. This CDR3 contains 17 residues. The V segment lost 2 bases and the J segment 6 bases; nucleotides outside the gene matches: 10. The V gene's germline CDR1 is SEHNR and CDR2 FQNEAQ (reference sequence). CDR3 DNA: TGTGCCAGCAGCTTAAATTCTGGGGGGACAGTTAATTCACCCCTCCACTTT. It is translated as CASSLNSGGTVNSPLHF.

CDR3 region: CASSAPDRGNPEAFF. CDR3 bases: TGTGCCAGCAGCGCCCCGGACAGGGGAAACCCTGAAGCTTTCTTT. The chain combines TRBV9 with TRBJ1-1; 9 bases line up with TRBD1. Trimming at V came to 3 bases and at J to 6 bases, leaving 9 bases not matched to a gene. CDR1 is SGDLS, CDR2 YYNGEE, per germline. The CDR3 runs 15 residues. Supplemented by reference TRBV9 and TRBJ1-1, the full variable domain reads DSGVTQTPKHLITATGQRVTLRCSPRSGDLSVYWYQQSLDQGLQFLIQYYNGEERAKGNILERFSAQQFPDLHSELNLSSLELGDSALYFCASSAPDRGNPEAFFGQGTRLTVV.

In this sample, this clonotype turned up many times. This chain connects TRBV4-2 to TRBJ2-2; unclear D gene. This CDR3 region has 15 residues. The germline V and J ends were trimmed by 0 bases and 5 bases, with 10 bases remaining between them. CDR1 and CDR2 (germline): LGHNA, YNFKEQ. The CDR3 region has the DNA TGTGCCAGCAGCCAAGAAAATCCCGTTACCGGGGAGCTGTTTTTT. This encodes CASSQENPVTGELFF.

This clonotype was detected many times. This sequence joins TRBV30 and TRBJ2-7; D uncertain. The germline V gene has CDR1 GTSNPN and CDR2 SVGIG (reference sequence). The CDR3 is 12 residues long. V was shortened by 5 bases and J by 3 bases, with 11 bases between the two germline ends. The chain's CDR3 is CAWGDGVYEQYF. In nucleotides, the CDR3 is TGTGCCTGGGGCGACGGAGTCTACGAGCAGTACTTC.

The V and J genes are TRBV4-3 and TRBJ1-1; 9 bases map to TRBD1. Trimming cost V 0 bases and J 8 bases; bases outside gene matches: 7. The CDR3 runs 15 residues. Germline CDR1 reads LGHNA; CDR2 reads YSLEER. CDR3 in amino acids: CASSQEGQGFWEAFF. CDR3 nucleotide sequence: TGCGCCAGCAGCCAAGAGGGACAGGGCTTCTGGGAAGCTTTCTTT.

CDR3 region: CASSLGVGNQPQHF. DNA for the CDR3: TGTGCCAGCAGTTTAGGGGTTGGCAATCAGCCCCAGCATTTT. V usage is TRBV12-3 or TRBV12-4 and J usage is TRBJ1-5, with D unresolved. CDR3 size: 14 residues. V was shortened by 1 base and J by 2 bases, with 6 bases between the two germline ends.

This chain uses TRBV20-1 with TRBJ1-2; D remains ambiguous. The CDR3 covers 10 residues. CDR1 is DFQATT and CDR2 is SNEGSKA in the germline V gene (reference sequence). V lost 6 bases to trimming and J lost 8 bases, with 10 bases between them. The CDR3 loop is CSAILGGYTF. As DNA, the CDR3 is TGCAGTGCAATACTGGGGGGCTACACCTTC.

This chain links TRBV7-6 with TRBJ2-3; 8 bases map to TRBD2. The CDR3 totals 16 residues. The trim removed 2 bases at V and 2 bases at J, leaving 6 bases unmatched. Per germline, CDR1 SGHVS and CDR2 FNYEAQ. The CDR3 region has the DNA TGTGCCAGCAGCTTATATGGCGGGGGGTTCACAGATACGCAGTATTTT. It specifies CASSLYGGGFTDTQYF.

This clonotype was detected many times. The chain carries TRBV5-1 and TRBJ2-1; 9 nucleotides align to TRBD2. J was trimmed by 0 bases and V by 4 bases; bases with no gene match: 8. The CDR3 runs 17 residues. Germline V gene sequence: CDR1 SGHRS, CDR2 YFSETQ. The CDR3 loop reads CASSNSAGGISYNEQFF. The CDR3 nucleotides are TGCGCCAGCAGCAACTCAGCGGGGGGTATCTCCTACAATGAGCAGTTCTTC.

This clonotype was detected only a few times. CDR3 DNA: TGTGCCATCAGGGCACTAGCGGGGGGACCCACAGATACGCAGTATTTT. Translated, it gives CAIRALAGGPTDTQYF. This chain uses TRBV10-3 with TRBJ2-3; 12 bases fit TRBD2. This CDR3 contains 16 residues. Germline CDR1 and CDR2: ENHRY and SYGVKD. V lost 6 bases to trimming and J lost 2 bases; unmatched junction nucleotides: 6.

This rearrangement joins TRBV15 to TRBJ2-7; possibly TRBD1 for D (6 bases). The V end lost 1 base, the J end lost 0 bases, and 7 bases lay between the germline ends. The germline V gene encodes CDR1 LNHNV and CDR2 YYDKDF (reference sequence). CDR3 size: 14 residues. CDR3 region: CATSRVGASYEQYF. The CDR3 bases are TGTGCCACCAGCAGAGTGGGGGCCTCCTACGAGCAGTACTTC. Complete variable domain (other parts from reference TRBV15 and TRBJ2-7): DAMVIQNPRYQVTQFGKPVTLSCSQTLNHNVMYWYQQKSSQAPKLLFHYYDKDFNNEADTPDNFQSRRPNTSFCFLDIRSPGLGDTAMYLCATSRVGASYEQYFGPGTRLTVT.

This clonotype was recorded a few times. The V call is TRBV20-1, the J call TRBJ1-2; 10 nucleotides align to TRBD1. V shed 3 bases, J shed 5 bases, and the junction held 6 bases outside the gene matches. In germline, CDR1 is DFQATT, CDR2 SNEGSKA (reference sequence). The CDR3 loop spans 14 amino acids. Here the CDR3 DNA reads TGCAGTGCTAGCGGACGGGACAGGGGTTATGGCTACACCTTC. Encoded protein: CSASGRDRGYGYTF.

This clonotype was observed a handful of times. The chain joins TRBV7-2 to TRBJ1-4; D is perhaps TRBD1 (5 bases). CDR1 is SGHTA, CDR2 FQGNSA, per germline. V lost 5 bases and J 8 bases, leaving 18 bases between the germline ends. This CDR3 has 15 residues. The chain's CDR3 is CASSPQKTGTEKLFF. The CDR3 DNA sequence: TGTGCCAGCAGCCCACAGAAAACCGGGACGGAAAAACTGTTTTTT.

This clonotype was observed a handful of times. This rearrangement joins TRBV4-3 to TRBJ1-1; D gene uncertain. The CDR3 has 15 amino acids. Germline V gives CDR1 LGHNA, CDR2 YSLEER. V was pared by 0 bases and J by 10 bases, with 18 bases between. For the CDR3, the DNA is TGCGCCAGCAGCCAAGATAGGTACTTCACCTCGGGAGCTTTCTTT. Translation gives CASSQDRYFTSGAFF.

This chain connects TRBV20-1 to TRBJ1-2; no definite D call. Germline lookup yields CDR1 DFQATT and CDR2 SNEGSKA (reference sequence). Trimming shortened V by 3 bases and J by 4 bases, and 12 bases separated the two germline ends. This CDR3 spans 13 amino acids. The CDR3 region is CSAREGGSYGYTF. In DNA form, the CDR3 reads TGCAGTGCTAGGGAGGGAGGGAGCTATGGCTACACCTTC.

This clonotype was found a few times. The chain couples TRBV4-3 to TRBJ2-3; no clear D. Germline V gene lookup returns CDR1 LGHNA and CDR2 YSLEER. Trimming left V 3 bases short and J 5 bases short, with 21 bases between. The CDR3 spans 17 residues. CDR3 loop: CASSQGGRSRPGDTQYF. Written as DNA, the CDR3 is TGCGCCAGCAGCCAGGGCGGTCGGTCAAGGCCGGGAGATACGCAGTATTTT.

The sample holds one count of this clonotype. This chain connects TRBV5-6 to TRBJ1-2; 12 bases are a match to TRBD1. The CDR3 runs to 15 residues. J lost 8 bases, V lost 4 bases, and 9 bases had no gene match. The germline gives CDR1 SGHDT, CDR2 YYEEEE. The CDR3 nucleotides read TGTGCCAGCAGCGCCTCCGGGACAGGGGGCGGCGGCTACACCTTC. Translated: CASSASGTGGGGYTF.

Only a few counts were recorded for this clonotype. The CDR3 DNA sequence: TGCGCCAGCAGCTTGTTCCCCCCACGCGGGCAGTATTTT. Translating it yields CASSLFPPRGQYF. The chain combines TRBV5-1 with TRBJ2-3; D unresolved. Germline V CDR1 and CDR2: SGHRS, YFSETQ. V dropped 1 base and J dropped 11 bases, with 14 bases sitting between them. CDR3 size: 13 residues. Full variable domain (outside the CDR3, taken from reference TRBV5-1 and TRBJ2-3): KAGVTQTPRYLIKTRGQQVTLSCSPISGHRSVSWYQQTPGQGLQFLFEYFSETQRNKGNFPGRFSGRQFSNSRSEMNVSTLELGDSALYLCASSLFPPRGQYFGPGTRLTVL.

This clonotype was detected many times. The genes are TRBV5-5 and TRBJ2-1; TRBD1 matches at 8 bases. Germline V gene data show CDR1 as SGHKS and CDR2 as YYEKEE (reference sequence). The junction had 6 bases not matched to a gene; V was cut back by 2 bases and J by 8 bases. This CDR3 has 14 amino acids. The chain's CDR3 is CASSFGQGADEQFF. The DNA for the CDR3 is TGTGCCAGCAGCTTTGGGCAGGGGGCCGATGAGCAGTTCTTC.

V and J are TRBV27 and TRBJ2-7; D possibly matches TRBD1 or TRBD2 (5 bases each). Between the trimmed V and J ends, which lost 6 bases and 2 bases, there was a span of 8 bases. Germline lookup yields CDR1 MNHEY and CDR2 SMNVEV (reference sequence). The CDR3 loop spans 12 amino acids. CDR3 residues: CASRRDPYEQYF. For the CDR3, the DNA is TGTGCCAGCAGGAGGGACCCCTACGAGCAGTACTTC.

The CDR3 coding sequence is TGCAGCGTTGCGAACAGGATGTATGGCTACACCTTC. The encoded protein is CSVANRMYGYTF. The V call is TRBV29-1, the J call TRBJ1-2; maybe TRBD1 (5 bases). CDR1 is SQVTM and CDR2 is ANQGSEA in the germline V gene. The CDR3 spans 12 residues. Trimming removed 4 bases at V and 5 bases at J, with 11 bases between.